This T cell receptor (beta chain) comes out of a study of control samples from healthy donors and cancer patients. The germline V and J ends were trimmed by 3 bases and 5 bases, with 15 bases remaining between them. This CDR3 region has 15 residues. From germline, CDR1 is LNHDA and CDR2 SQIVND (reference sequence). Profiled with immunoSEQ multiplex PCR; TCRdb holds only in-frame clones, not every one. This table holds about 130,000 clones, 70% to 90% found once. In this sample, this clone turned up a few times. This TCR was sampled from a man aged 50 or older in good health. Sequences were obtained from blood. V gene TRBV19 combines with J gene TRBJ2-3; TRBD2 is a possible D gene (5 bases). The CDR3: CASSIRTSGLDTQYF. The CDR3 DNA reads as TGTGCCAGTAGTATCAGGACTTCCGGGCTAGATACGCAGTATTTT.